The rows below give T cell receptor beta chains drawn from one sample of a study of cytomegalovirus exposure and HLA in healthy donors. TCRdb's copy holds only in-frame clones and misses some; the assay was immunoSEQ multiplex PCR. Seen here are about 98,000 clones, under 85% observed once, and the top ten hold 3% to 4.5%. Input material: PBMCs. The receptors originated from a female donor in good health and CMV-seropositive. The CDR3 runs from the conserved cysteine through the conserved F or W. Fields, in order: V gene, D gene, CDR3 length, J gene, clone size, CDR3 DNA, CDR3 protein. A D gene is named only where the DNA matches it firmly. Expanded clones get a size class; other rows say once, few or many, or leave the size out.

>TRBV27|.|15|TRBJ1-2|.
TGTGCCAGCAGTCGCTCGCTTTCAGGGGCCTATGGCTACACCTTC
CASSRSLSGAYGYTF
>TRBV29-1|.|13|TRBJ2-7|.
TGCAGCGTTTCCCCCAGGGGTTCCTACGAGCAGTACTTC
CSVSPRGSYEQYF
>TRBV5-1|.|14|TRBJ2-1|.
TGCGCCAGCAGCTTGGGACCCAACAGAAATGAGCAGTTCTTC
CASSLGPNRNEQFF
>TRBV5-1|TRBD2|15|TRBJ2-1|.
TGCGCCAGCAGCCTAAGGGATAGCGGGAGTGTCGAGCAGTTCTTC
CASSLRDSGSVEQFF
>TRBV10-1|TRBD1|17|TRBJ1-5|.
TGCGCCAGCAGTGGCGAGACAGGGATCAATAGCAATCAGCCCCAGCATTTT
CASSGETGINSNQPQHF
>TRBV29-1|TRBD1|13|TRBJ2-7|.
TGCAGCGTTGGTAGGGACAGAGACTACGAGCAGTACTTC
CSVGRDRDYEQYF
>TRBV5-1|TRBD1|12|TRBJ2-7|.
TGCGCCAGCAGACGGGACAGCTACGAGCAGTACTTC
CASRRDSYEQYF
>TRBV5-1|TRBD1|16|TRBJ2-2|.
TGCGCCAGCAGCTCCCGGGACAGGGCGCGAACCGGGGAGCTGTTTTTT
CASSSRDRARTGELFF
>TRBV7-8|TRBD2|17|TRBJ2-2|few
TGTGCCAGCACCGCCACATCCGGGACTACGAACACCGGGGAGCTGTTTTTT
CASTATSGTTNTGELFF
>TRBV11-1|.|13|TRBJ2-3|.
TGTGCCAGCAGTTTGGACAACACAGATACGCAGTATTTT
CASSLDNTDTQYF
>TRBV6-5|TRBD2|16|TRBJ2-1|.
TGTGCCAGCAGTTACGGGAGACTAGCGGGAAAAAATGAGCAGTTCTTC
CASSYGRLAGKNEQFF
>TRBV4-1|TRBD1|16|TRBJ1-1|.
TGCGCCAGCAGCCAAGCCCGGACAGGGGGGACCATTGAAGCTTTCTTT
CASSQARTGGTIEAFF
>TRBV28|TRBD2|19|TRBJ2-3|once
TGTGCCAGCAGTTTGGGAGCCGGACTAGCGGCAAAAAACACAGATACGCAGTATTTT
CASSLGAGLAAKNTDTQYF
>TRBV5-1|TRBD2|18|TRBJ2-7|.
TGCGCCAGCAGCTTTAGCGGGAGCGGCCGGGTGGAGTCCTACGAGCAGTACTTC
CASSFSGSGRVESYEQYF
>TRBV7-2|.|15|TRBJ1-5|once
TGTGCCAGCAGCCCCTCCCCTATCAGCAATCAGCCCCAGCATTTT
CASSPSPISNQPQHF
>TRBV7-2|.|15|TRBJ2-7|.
TGTGCCAGCAGCCCCGGGAGTTGGAGCTCCTACGAGCAGTACTTC
CASSPGSWSSYEQYF
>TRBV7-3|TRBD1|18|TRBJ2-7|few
TGTGCCAGCAGCTTAACGCCCCGACCGGGACAGGGGACAGAAGAGCAGTACTTC
CASSLTPRPGQGTEEQYF
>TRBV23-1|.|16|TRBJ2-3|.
TGCGCCAGCAGTCAATCAAAACAACAACGCACAGATACGCAGTATTTT
CASSQSKQQRTDTQYF
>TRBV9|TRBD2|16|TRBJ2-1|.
TGTGCCAGCAGCGCGGGGGGAGCGGGGATCTACAATGAGCAGTTCTTC
CASSAGGAGIYNEQFF
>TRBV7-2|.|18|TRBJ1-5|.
TGTGCCAGCAGCTTACAGGGACCGGCGGGGTATAGCAATCAGCCCCAGCATTTT
CASSLQGPAGYSNQPQHF
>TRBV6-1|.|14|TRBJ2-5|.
TGTGCCAGCAGCGCCTGGGCGGGTGAAGAGACCCAGTACTTC
CASSAWAGEETQYF
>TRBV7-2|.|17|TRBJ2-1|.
TGTGCCAGCAGCTTAAGTCGAGGCGGGATCTCCTACAATGAGCAGTTCTTC
CASSLSRGGISYNEQFF
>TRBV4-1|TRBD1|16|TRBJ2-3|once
TGCGCCAGCAGCAAGGGGCCGGGACAGGGAACAGATACGCAGTATTTT
CASSKGPGQGTDTQYF
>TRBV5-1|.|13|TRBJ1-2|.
TGCGCCAGCAGCTTGACAGGGAAGGACGGCTACACCTTC
CASSLTGKDGYTF
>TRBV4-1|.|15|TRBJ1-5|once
TGCGCCAGCAGCCAAGAGTTTTCGAGCAATCAGCCCCAGCATTTT
CASSQEFSSNQPQHF
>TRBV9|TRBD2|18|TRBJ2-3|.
TGTGCCAGCAGCGCCCGCCGGAAACTAGCGGGAGGATTAGATACGCAGTATTTT
CASSARRKLAGGLDTQYF
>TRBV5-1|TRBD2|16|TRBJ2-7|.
TGCGCCAGCAGCTTGGGGGGCGGGGGGGCGGCCTACGAGCAGTACTTC
CASSLGGGGAAYEQYF
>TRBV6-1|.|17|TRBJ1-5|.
TGTGCCAGCAGTGAAGGGACTAGCGGGGTCGGCAATCAGCCCCAGCATTTT
CASSEGTSGVGNQPQHF
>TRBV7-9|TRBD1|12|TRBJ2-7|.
TGTGCCAGCAGCTCCGACAGGGGCGAGCAGTACTTC
CASSSDRGEQYF
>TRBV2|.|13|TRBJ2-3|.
TGTGCCAGCAGTGAAATAGAAACAGATACGCAGTATTTT
CASSEIETDTQYF
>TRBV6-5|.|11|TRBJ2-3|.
TGTGCCAGCAGGGGAGTTGGTACGCAGTATTTT
CASRGVGTQYF
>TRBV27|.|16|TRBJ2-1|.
TGTGCCAGCAGTTTTGTAAGGAGGGAAATTAACAATGAGCAGTTCTTC
CASSFVRREINNEQFF
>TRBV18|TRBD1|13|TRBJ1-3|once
TGTGCCAGCTCTCAGGGGACAGAGACCACCATATATTTT
CASSQGTETTIYF
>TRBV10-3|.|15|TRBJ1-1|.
TGTGCCATCAGTGACCCCCAGGGGATGCACACTGAAGCTTTCTTT
CAISDPQGMHTEAFF
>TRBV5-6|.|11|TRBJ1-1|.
TGTGCCAGCACTTATAACACTGAAGCTTTCTTT
CASTYNTEAFF
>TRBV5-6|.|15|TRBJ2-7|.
TGTGCCAGCAGCTTTCTGACAGGCGGGTCCTACGAGCAGTACTTC
CASSFLTGGSYEQYF
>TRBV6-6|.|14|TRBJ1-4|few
TGTGCCAGCAGACATACAGGGACTAATGAAAAACTGTTTTTT
CASRHTGTNEKLFF
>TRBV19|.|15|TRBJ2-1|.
TGTGCCAGTAGTTCCCGCTATTATGACATCAATGAGCAGTTCTTC
CASSSRYYDINEQFF
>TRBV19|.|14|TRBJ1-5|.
TGTGCCAGTAACCCCCCATCCTACAATCAGCCCCAGCATTTT
CASNPPSYNQPQHF
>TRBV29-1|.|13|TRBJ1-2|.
TGCAGCGTTGTCCGGGAAATTGACTATGGCTACACCTTC
CSVVREIDYGYTF
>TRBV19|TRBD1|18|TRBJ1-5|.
TGTGCCAGTACCTACTTCCCGGGACAGGGGTGGAAAGATCAGCCCCAGCATTTT
CASTYFPGQGWKDQPQHF
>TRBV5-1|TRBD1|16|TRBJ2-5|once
TGCGCCAGCAGCTTGGGACAGGGGGCAGTACAGGAGACCCAGTACTTC
CASSLGQGAVQETQYF
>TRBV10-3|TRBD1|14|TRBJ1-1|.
TGTGCCATCAGGTCCTCAGGGGGCCGTACTGAAGCTTTCTTT
CAIRSSGGRTEAFF
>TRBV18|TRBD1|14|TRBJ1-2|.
TGTGCCAGCTCGCTTGGGACAGGGGGACATGGCTACACCTTC
CASSLGTGGHGYTF
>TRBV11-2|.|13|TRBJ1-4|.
TGTGCCAGCAGCTTTGGGGGGAATGAAAAACTGTTTTTT
CASSFGGNEKLFF
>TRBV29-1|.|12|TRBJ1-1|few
TGCAGCGCAGGGATTTGGGACACTGAAGCTTTCTTT
CSAGIWDTEAFF
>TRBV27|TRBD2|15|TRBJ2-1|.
TGTGCCAGCAGTGACGGGACTAGCGGGAGTAATGAGCAGTTCTTC
CASSDGTSGSNEQFF
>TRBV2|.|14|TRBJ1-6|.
TGTGCCAGCAGATTACAGGGAGTAAATTCACCCCTCCACTTT
CASRLQGVNSPLHF
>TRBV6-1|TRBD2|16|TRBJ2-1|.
TGTGCCAGCAGTGGACTAGCGGGAAGATCCTACAATGAGCAGTTCTTC
CASSGLAGRSYNEQFF
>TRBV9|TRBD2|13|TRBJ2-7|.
TGTGCCAGCAGCGACGGGACTAGCCGCGAGCAGTACTTC
CASSDGTSREQYF
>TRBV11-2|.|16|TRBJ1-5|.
TGTGCCAGCAGCTTAGATGGAGACGATAGCAATCAGCCCCAGCATTTT
CASSLDGDDSNQPQHF
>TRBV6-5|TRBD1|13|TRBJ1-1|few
TGTGCCAGCACCTACAGGGGGAACACTGAAGCTTTCTTT
CASTYRGNTEAFF
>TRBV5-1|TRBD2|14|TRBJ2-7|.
TGCGCCAGCTCGAAGACTAGCGTAACCTACGAGCAGTACTTC
CASSKTSVTYEQYF
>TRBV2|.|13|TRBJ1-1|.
TGTGCCAGCAGAGCCCGGTTGAACACTGAAGCTTTCTTT
CASRARLNTEAFF